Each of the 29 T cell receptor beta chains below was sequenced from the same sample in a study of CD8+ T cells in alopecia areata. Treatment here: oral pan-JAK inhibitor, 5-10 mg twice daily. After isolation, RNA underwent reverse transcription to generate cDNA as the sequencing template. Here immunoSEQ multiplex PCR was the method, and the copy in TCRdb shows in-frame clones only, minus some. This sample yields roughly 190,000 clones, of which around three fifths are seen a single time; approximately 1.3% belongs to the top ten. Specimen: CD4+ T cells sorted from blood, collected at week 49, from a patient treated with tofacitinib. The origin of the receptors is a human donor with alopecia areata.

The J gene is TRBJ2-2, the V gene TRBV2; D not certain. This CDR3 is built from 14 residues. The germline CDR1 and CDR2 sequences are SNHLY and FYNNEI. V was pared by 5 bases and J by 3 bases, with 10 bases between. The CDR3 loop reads CASSLDPYTGELFF. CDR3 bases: TGTGCCAGCAGTCTGGACCCCTACACCGGGGAGCTGTTTTTT.

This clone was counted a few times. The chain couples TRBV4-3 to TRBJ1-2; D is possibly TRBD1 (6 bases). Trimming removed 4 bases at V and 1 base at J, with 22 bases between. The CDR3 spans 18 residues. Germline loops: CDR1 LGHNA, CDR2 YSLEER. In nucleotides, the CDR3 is TGCGCCAGCAGCCCCAGCACCCGGACAGAAATCCTTAACTATGGCTACACCTTC. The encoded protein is CASSPSTRTEILNYGYTF.

Written as DNA, the CDR3 is TGTGCCAGCAGCTTAGCGAGCGGGGGGGCTTTTGAGCAGTTCTTC. Translating it yields CASSLASGGAFEQFF. The J gene is TRBJ2-1, the V gene TRBV11-2, with 10 nucleotides matching TRBD2. J was trimmed by 9 bases and V by 1 base; bases with no gene match: 6. The CDR3 spans 15 residues. Germline V lookup: CDR1 SGHAT, CDR2 FQNNGV.

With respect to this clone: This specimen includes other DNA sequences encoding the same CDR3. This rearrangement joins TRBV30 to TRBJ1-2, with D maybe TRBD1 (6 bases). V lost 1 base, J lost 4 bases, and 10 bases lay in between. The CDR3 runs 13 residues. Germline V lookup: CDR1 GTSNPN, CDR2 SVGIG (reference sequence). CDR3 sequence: CAWSAQGSYGYTF. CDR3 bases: TGTGCCTGGAGTGCACAGGGCTCCTATGGCTACACCTTC. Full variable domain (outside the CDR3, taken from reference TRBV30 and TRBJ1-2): SQTIHQWPATLVQPVGSPLSLECTVEGTSNPNLYWYRQAAGRGLQLLFYSVGIGQISSEVPQNLSASRPQDRQFILSSKKLLLSDSGFYLCAWSAQGSYGYTFGSGTRLTVV.

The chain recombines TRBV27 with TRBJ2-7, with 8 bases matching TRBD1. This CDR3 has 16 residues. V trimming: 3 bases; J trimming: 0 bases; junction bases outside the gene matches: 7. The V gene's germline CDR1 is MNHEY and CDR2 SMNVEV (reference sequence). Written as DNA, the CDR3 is TGTGCCAGCAGTTTCGGACAGGGCACGAGCTCCTACGAGCAGTACTTC. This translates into CASSFGQGTSSYEQYF.

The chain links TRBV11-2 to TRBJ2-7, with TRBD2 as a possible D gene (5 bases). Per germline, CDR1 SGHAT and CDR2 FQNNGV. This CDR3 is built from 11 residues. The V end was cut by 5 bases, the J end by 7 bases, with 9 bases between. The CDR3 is CASSQWEEQYF. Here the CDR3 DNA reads TGTGCCAGCAGCCAATGGGAGGAGCAGTACTTC.

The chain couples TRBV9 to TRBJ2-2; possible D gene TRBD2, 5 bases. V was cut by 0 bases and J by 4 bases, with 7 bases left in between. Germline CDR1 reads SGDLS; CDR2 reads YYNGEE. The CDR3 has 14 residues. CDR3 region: CASSVGGFTGELFF. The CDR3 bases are TGTGCCAGCAGCGTAGGAGGGTTCACCGGGGAGCTGTTTTTT.

The CDR3 region has the DNA TGTGCCTGGAGTGTATGGAAGGACAGGGCAATTTTTACAGATACGCAGTATTTT. Residues: CAWSVWKDRAIFTDTQYF. The genes are TRBV30 and TRBJ2-3, with TRBD1 matching over 8 bases. In germline, CDR1 is GTSNPN, CDR2 SVGIG (reference sequence). V dropped 0 bases and J dropped 3; count of bases not matched to a gene: 14. The CDR3 has 18 amino acids.

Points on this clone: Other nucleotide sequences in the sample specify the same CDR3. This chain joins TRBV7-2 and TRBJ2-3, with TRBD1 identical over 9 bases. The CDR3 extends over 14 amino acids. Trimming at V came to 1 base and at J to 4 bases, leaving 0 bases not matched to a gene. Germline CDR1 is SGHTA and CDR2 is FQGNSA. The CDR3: CASSLGTGADTQYF. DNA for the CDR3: TGTGCCAGCAGCTTAGGGACAGGGGCAGATACGCAGTATTTT. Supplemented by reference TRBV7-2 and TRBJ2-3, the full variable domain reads GAGVSQSPSNKVTEKGKDVELRCDPISGHTALYWYRQSLGQGLEFLIYFQGNSAPDKSGLPSDRFSAERTGGSVSTLTIQRTQQEDSAVYLCASSLGTGADTQYFGPGTRLTVL.

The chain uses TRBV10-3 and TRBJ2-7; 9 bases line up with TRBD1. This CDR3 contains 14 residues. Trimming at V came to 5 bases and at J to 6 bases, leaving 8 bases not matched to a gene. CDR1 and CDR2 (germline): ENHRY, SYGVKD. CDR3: CAISLGQGSVEQYF. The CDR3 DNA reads TGTGCCATCAGTTTAGGACAGGGGAGCGTCGAGCAGTACTTC.

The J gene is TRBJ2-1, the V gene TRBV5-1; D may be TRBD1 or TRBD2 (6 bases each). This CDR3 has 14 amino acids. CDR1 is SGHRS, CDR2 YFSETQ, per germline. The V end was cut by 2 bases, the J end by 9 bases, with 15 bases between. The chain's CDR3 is CASSFGGTFSEQFF. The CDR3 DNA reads TGCGCCAGCAGCTTCGGAGGGACATTTAGTGAGCAGTTCTTC. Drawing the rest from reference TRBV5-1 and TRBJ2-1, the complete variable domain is KAGVTQTPRYLIKTRGQQVTLSCSPISGHRSVSWYQQTPGQGLQFLFEYFSETQRNKGNFPGRFSGRQFSNSRSEMNVSTLELGDSALYLCASSFGGTFSEQFFGPGTRLTVL.

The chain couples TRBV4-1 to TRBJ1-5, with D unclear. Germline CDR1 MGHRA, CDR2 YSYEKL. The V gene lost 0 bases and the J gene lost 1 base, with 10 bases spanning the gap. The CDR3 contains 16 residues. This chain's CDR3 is CASSQDVGSSNQPQHF. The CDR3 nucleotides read TGCGCCAGCAGCCAAGATGTCGGGAGCAGCAATCAGCCCCAGCATTTT.

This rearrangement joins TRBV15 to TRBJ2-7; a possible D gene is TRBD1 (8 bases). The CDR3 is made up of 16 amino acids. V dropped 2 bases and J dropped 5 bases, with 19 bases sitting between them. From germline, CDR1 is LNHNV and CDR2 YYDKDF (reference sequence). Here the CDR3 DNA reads TGTGCCACCAGCAGAACCAACTACAGGGGGGGCGACGAGCAGTACTTC. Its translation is CATSRTNYRGGDEQYF.

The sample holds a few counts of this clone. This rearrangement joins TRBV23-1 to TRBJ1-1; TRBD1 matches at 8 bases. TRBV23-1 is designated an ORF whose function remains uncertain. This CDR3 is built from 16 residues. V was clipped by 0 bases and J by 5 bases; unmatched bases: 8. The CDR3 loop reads CASSQSSGGCGTEAFF. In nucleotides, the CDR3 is TGCGCCAGCAGTCAATCGTCAGGGGGCTGTGGAACTGAAGCTTTCTTT.

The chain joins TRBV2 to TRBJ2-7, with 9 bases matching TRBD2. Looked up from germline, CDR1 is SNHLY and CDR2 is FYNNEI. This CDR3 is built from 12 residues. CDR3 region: CVSGGLSYEQYF. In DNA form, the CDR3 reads TGTGTAAGCGGGGGGCTCTCCTACGAGCAGTACTTC.

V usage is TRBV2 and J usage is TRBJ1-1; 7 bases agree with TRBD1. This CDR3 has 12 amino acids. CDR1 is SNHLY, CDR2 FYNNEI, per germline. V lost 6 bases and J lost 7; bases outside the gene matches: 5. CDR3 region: CASRKGTVEAFF. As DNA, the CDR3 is TGTGCCAGCAGAAAGGGGACAGTTGAAGCTTTCTTT.

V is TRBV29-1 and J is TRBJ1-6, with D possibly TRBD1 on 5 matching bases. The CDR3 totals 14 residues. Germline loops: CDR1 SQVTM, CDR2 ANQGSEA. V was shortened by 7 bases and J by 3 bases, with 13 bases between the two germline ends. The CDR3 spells CSARVGGYNSPLHF. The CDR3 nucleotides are TGCAGCGCCAGAGTGGGGGGCTATAATTCACCCCTCCACTTT.

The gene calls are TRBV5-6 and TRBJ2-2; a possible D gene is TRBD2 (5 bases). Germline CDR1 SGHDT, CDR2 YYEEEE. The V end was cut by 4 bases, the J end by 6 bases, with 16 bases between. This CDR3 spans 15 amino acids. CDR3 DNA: TGTGCCAGCAGCCGACTTGACGGGGTGCCCGGGGAGCTGTTTTTT. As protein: CASSRLDGVPGELFF.

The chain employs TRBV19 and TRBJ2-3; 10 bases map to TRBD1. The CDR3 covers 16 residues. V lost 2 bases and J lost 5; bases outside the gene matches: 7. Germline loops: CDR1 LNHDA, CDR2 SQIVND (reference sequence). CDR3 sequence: CASSIRDRGIGDTQYF. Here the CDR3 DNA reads TGTGCCAGTAGTATAAGGGACAGGGGAATCGGAGATACGCAGTATTTT.

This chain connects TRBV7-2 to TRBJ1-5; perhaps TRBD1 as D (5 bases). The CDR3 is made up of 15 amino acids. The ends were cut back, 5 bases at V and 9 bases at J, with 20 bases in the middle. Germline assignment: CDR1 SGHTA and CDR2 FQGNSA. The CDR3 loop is CASSRGGTGGRPQHF. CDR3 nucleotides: TGTGCCAGCAGCCGAGGTGGGACCGGGGGTAGGCCCCAGCATTTT.

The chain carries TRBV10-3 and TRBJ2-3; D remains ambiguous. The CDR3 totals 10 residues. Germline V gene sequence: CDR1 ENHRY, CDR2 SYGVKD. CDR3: CGLGADTQYF. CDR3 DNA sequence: TGTGGGCTAGGTGCAGATACGCAGTATTTT.

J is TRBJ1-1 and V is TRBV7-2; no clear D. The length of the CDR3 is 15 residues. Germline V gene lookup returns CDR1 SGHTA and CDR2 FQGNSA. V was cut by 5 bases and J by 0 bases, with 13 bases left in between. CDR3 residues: CASSARIPLNTEAFF. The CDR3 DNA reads TGTGCCAGCAGCGCCAGGATACCCTTGAACACTGAAGCTTTCTTT.

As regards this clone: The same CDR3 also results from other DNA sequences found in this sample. The CDR3 DNA follows: TGTGCCTGGTCACGACAGGAGAACACTGAAGCTTTCTTT. Its translation is CAWSRQENTEAFF. V and J are TRBV30 and TRBJ1-1, with TRBD1 as a possible D gene (6 bases). The length of the CDR3 is 13 residues. Germline V CDR1 and CDR2: GTSNPN, SVGIG (reference sequence). Trimming stripped 5 bases from V and 1 base from J, with 11 bases between.

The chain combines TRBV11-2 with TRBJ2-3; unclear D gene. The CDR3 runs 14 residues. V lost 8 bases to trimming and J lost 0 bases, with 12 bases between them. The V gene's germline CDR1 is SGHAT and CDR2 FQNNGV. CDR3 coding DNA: TGTGCCAGCGGACGTATTCCTAGCACAGATACGCAGTATTTT. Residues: CASGRIPSTDTQYF.

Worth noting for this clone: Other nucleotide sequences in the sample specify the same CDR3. DNA for the CDR3: TGCAGCGTGACAGGGTACACTGAAGCTTTCTTT. Amino acids: CSVTGYTEAFF. The chain employs TRBV29-1 and TRBJ1-1; 7 nucleotides line up with TRBD1. The CDR3 spans 11 residues. Per the germline V gene, CDR1 is SQVTM and CDR2 is ANQGSEA. With V trimmed by 6 bases and J by 3 bases, 1 base remained unmatched.

CDR3 region: CASSRRDTTYNEQFF. The CDR3 nucleotides read TGCGCCAGCAGTCGACGGGACACCACGTACAATGAGCAGTTCTTC. The chain uses TRBV5-1 and TRBJ2-1; D might be TRBD1 (6 bases). Trimming took off 5 bases at V and 4 bases at J, with 16 bases between the two ends. Germline V gene data show CDR1 as SGHRS and CDR2 as YFSETQ. The CDR3 length is 15 residues. The whole variable domain, filled in from reference TRBV5-1 and TRBJ2-1, reads KAGVTQTPRYLIKTRGQQVTLSCSPISGHRSVSWYQQTPGQGLQFLFEYFSETQRNKGNFPGRFSGRQFSNSRSEMNVSTLELGDSALYLCASSRRDTTYNEQFFGPGTRLTVL.

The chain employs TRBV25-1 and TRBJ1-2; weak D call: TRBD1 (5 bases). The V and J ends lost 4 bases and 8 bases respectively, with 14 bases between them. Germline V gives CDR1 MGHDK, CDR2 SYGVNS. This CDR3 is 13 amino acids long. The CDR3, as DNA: TGTGCCAGCAGTGCAAAGGGGTGGGAAGGCTACACCTTC. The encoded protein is CASSAKGWEGYTF.

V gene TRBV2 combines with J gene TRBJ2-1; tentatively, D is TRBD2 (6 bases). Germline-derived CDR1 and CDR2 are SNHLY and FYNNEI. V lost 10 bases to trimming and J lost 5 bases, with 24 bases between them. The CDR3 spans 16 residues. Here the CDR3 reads CATREEGLLINNEQFF. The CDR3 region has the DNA TGTGCCACTAGGGAAGAGGGACTTCTTATTAACAATGAGCAGTTCTTC.

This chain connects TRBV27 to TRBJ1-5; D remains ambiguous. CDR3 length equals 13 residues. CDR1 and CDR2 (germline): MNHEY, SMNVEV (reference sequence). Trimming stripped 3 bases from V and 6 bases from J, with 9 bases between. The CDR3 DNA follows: TGTGCCAGCAGTTTGAAGCGTGGTCAGCCCCAGCATTTT. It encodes CASSLKRGQPQHF.